The 6 T cell receptor beta chains reported below all come from one sample, sequenced in a study of Graves' ophthalmopathy and Graves' hyperthyroidism (dated by TCRdb to the late 2010s). Sequencer: Illumina HiSeq 2000. For repertoire sequencing, the TCR beta CDR3 regions were amplified from RNA transcripts. A first-round RT-PCR used HTBI primers with the Qiagen OneStep RT-PCR kit, followed by a second-round multiplex PCR, size selection and purification. The public reads were quality trimmed at Q25 with fastp and then assembled into clones with MiXCR by TCRdb, keeping productive beta chains. Rows are combined by CDR3 protein, so each entry shows the most common genes and DNA. This sample holds hundreds of thousands of distinct CDR3 sequences; roughly 41% were observed only once. The ten most abundant clones make up about 40% of the sample. Material: peripheral blood. Receptor source: an adult man with Graves' ophthalmopathy.

In its sample, this clonotype was seen many times. The chain has TRBV7-8 and TRBJ1-1; D unresolved. Trimming stripped 5 bases from V and 1 base from J, with 11 bases between. The CDR3 totals 14 residues. The germline CDR1 and CDR2 sequences are SGHVS and FQNEAQ. The CDR3 loop is CASSPSLPNTEAFF. The CDR3, as DNA: TGTGCCAGCAGCCCCTCGCTGCCGAACACTGAAGCTTTCTTT.

This clonotype was seen a few times. V and J are TRBV20-1 and TRBJ2-7; either TRBD1 or TRBD2 may fit D (5 bases each). Germline assignment: CDR1 DFQATT and CDR2 SNEGSKA (reference sequence). The V gene lost 5 bases and the J gene lost 3 bases, with 17 bases spanning the gap. The CDR3 has 14 amino acids. In DNA, the CDR3 is TGCAGTGCTCCCGGGACCCCAAAGGGCTACGAGCAGTACTTC. Its translation is CSAPGTPKGYEQYF.

This clonotype was seen only a few times. A read error may account for a junction end that differs from germline. The chain couples TRBV7-9 to TRBJ2-7; D gene uncertain. The CDR3 is made up of 13 amino acids. CDR1 is SEHNR, CDR2 FQNEAQ, per germline (reference sequence). Here the CDR3 reads CASSPFRFYEQYF. CDR3 bases: TGCGCCAGCAGCCCATTCAGGTTTTACGAGCAGTACTTC.

This clonotype was picked up many times. The rearrangement uses TRBV10-2 and TRBJ1-5; no reliable D call. Germline CDR1 WSHSY, CDR2 SAAADI. The CDR3 is 15 residues long. Trimming removed 4 bases at V and 2 bases at J, with 12 bases between. The CDR3 region is CASSGDPRGNQPQHF. CDR3 coding DNA: TGCGCCAGCAGTGGCGACCCTAGGGGCAATCAGCCCCAGCATTTT.

The chain carries TRBV5-4 and TRBJ2-3; 8 nucleotides agree with TRBD1. Germline V lookup: CDR1 SGHNT, CDR2 YYREEE (reference sequence). V lost 8 bases, J lost 3 bases, and 8 bases stayed unmatched. The CDR3 covers 14 residues. CDR3 in amino acids: CASRPGQETDTQYF. The CDR3 DNA is TGTGCCAGTAGACCGGGACAGGAAACAGATACGCAGTATTTT.

The CDR3 protein is CASSPPGQGEEKLFF. The CDR3 DNA reads TGTGCCAGCAGTCCTCCGGGACAGGGTGAAGAAAAACTGTTTTTT. The J gene is TRBJ1-4, the V gene TRBV7-9; 9 nucleotides line up with TRBD1. The CDR3 contains 15 residues. Germline V gives CDR1 SEHNR, CDR2 FQNEAQ (reference sequence). The V gene end was trimmed by 6 bases and the J gene end by 8 bases; junction bases not matched to a gene: 10. Combining the CDR3 with reference TRBV7-9 and TRBJ1-4 gives the whole variable domain DTGVSQNPRHKITKRGQNVTFRCDPISEHNRLYWYRQTLGQGPEFLTYFQNEAQLEKSRLLSDRFSAERPKGSFSTLEIQRTEQGDSAMYLCASSPPGQGEEKLFFGSGTQLSVL.